This T cell receptor (beta chain) is from a study of blood T cell repertoires in COVID-19. Study information: Sites across the United States, Italy and Spain contributed samples from acute and convalescent COVID-19. PBMCs, B-cell-depleted T cells, or T cells provided the cDNA or gDNA that made up the material.

Germline V gene sequence: CDR1 SQVTM, CDR2 ANQGSEA. With 1 base removed from V and 6 bases from J, the gap between germline ends came to 12 bases. The CDR3 consists of 13 residues. In the study's own analysis: Estimation of nucleated cell counts relied on the amplification of reference gene primers. The repertoire was sequenced with immunoSEQ multiplex PCR; TCRdb's copy has only in-frame clones and lacks some. V and J calls and clone size are copied from that table; D and trimming were computed from the DNA. The data contain approximately 220,000 clones, 83% of them singletons. This clone appeared a few times.

The sample comprised peripheral blood. This receptor was taken from a woman aged 35 to 49 with active or convalescent COVID-19. This chain joins TRBV29-1 and TRBJ1-1, with D hard to call. The CDR3 DNA reads as TGCAGCGTTGAAGGGGCAGTCTCGCCTGAAGCTTTCTTT. Protein: CSVEGAVSPEAFF.